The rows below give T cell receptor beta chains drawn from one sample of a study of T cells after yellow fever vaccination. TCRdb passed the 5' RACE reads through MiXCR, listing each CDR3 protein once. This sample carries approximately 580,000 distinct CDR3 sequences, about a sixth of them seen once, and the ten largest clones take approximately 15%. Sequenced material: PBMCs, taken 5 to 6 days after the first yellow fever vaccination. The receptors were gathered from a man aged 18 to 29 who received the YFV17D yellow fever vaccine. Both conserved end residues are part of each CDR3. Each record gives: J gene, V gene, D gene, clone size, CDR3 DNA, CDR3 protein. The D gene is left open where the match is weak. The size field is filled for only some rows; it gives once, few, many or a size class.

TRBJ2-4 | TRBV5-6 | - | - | TGTGCCAGCAGCTCGCCCGGAGATCCCAAAAACATTCAGTACTTC | CASSSPGDPKNIQYF
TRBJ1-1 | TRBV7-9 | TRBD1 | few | TGTGCCAGCAGGGACCGCAGGGGGTTGAACACTGAAGCTTTCTTT | CASRDRRGLNTEAFF
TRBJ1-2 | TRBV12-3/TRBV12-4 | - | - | TGTGCCAGCAGTCCCCAGGCACTTAACTATGGCTACACCTTC | CASSPQALNYGYTF
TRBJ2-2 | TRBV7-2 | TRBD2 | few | TGTGCCAGCAGCCGGACTAGCGGATACACCGGGGAGCTGTTTTTT | CASSRTSGYTGELFF
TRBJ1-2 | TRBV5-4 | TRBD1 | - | TGTGCCAGCAGCGAAACAGGGGGCGGAGGCTACACCTTC | CASSETGGGGYTF
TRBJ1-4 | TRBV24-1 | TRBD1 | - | TGTGCCACCAGGACAGGGGTCGGTTCTGAAAAACTGTTTTTT | CATRTGVGSEKLFF
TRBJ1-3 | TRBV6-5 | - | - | TGTGCCAGCAGTTACCCCAGTGGGCTCTCTGGAAACACCATATATTTT | CASSYPSGLSGNTIYF
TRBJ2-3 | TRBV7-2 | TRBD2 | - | TGTGCCAGCAGCTATAGTAGCGGGGGGGTCCCAGATACGCAGTATTTT | CASSYSSGGVPDTQYF
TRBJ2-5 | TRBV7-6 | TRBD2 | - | TGTGCCAGCAGCAGGACTAGCCGCGAGACCCAGTACTTC | CASSRTSRETQYF
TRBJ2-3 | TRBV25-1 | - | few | TGTGCCAGCAGTGACGTGTTAACAGATACGCAGTATTTT | CASSDVLTDTQYF
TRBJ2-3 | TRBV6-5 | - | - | TGTGCCAGCAGACACTCCGGGACGGACACAGATACGCAGTATTTT | CASRHSGTDTDTQYF
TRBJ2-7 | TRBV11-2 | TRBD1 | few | TGTGCCAGCAGCTTAGTGACGGGACAGGGGAACGAGCAGTACTTC | CASSLVTGQGNEQYF
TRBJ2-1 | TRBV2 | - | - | TGTGCCAGCAGTGATGGTCCCGGGGGGCGCCCTTACAATGAGCAGTTCTTC | CASSDGPGGRPYNEQFF
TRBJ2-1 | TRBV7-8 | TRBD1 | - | TGTGCCAGCAGCACAGCAGGGGGCAGGGATGAGCAGTTCTTC | CASSTAGGRDEQFF
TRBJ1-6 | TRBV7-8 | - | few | TGTGCCAGCAGCTTACAGGGAATTTCCTCGTCACCCCTCCACTTT | CASSLQGISSSPLHF
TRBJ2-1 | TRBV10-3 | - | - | TGTGCCATCGCCCAAAGTAACGAGCAGTTCTTC | CAIAQSNEQFF
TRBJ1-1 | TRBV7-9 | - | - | TGTGCCAGCAGCGTACCGCTCCCAGGCACTGAAGCTTTCTTT | CASSVPLPGTEAFF
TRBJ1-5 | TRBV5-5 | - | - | TGTGCCAGCAGCTTGGCTGGGCAGCCCCGCAATCAGCCCCAGCATTTT | CASSLAGQPRNQPQHF
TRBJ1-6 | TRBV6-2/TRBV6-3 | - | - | TGTGCCAGCAGCCGAAGTGATTCACCCCTCCACTTT | CASSRSDSPLHF
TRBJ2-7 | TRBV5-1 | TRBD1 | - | TGCGCCAGCAATAAGGGGTCCGTAGGGACAGGACTCTCCGAGCAGTACTTC | CASNKGSVGTGLSEQYF
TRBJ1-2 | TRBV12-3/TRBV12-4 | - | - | TGTGCCAGCAGTTTAGGGCAGAGGACCTATGGCTACACCTTC | CASSLGQRTYGYTF
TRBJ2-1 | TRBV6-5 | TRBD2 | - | TGTGCCAGCACCTACCACCCGGGACTAGCGGGGAACAATGAGCAGTTCTTC | CASTYHPGLAGNNEQFF
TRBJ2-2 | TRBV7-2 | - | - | TGTGCCAGCAGCTTAGGACTGATGAACACCGGGGAGCTGTTTTTT | CASSLGLMNTGELFF
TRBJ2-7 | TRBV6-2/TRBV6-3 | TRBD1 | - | TGTGCCAGCAGCCTCATGGGACAGGGGGCCCCGAGCTCCTACGAGCAGTACTTC | CASSLMGQGAPSSYEQYF
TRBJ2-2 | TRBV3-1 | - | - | TGTGCCAGCAGCCAGTCTAGTCGCAGGGAGCTGTTTTTT | CASSQSSRRELFF
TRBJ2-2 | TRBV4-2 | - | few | TGTGCCAGCAGCCAAGATCCCCGGAGGGGGCGATCGTCCGGGGAGCTGTTTTTT | CASSQDPRRGRSSGELFF
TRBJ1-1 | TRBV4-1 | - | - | TGCGCCAGCAGCCAAGTACATCTGAACACTGAAGCTTTCTTT | CASSQVHLNTEAFF
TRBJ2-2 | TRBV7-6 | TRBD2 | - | TGTGCCAGCAGCTTAGAGCCTAGCGGTAGCCCCGGGGAGCTGTTTTTT | CASSLEPSGSPGELFF
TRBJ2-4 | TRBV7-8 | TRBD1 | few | TGTGCCAGCAGCCTAGAGGGACAGGGGAACATTCAGTACTTC | CASSLEGQGNIQYF
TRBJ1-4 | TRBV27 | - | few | TGTGCCAGCAGGCCCTGGACTGCGACAACTAATGAAAAACTGTTTTTT | CASRPWTATTNEKLFF
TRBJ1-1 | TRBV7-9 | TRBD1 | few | TGTGCCAGCACCAGGGACAGGACCAACACTGAAGCTTTCTTT | CASTRDRTNTEAFF
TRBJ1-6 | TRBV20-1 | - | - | TGCAGTGCTAGATTTGCTACCTATAATTCACCCCTCCACTTT | CSARFATYNSPLHF
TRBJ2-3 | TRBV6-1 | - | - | TGTGCCAGCGGGTGGGCGGGTCAGACAGATACGCAGTATTTT | CASGWAGQTDTQYF
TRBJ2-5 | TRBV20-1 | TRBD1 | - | TGCAGTGCTAGAGATGGGGGGACAGGAGAGACCCAGTACTTC | CSARDGGTGETQYF
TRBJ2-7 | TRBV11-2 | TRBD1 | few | TGTGCCAGCAGCTTAGGTAGCAGGGGGCTTACCTACGAGCAGTACTTC | CASSLGSRGLTYEQYF
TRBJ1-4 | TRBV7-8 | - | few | TGTGCCAGCAGCTCCCCATCGGACGGGGAACTGTTTTTT | CASSSPSDGELFF
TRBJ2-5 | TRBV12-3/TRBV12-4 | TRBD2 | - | TGTGCCAGCACCGTGTCGGGGGGGAAAGAGACCCAGTACTTC | CASTVSGGKETQYF